Listed here is a single T cell receptor (beta chain). What this receptor recognizes is not known. Base qualities are not provided; no much larger clone lies one nucleotide away. The data derive from a study of blood T cells in healthy people across ages (dated by TCRdb to the mid-2010s). General notes on the study: In model experiments, template switching captured roughly one uniquely barcoded TCR beta cDNA molecule for every two T cells. Age-related changes in TCR beta repertoire diversity were measured in the study by deep sequencing normalized with unique cDNA molecular identifiers. The donors were split into four age groups: young (average around 15 years), middle-aged (over 35), aged (more than 60) and long-lived (about 74). Donors of different ages were randomly distributed across sequencing lanes to avoid experimental bias. For two donors (one aged 18 to 29 and one aged 80 or older), the study analyzed two additional independent replicas of 1 million unique cDNA reads from the same blood draw.

A distance of 6 bases separates the germline ends of V and J, which lose 0 bases and 4 bases respectively. Sequences GTSNPN (CDR1) and SVGIG (CDR2) are obtained from the germline V gene (reference sequence). The CDR3 starts with the cysteine, ends with the phenylalanine, and has 12 residues. Only the CDR3 DNA stays, 36 bases, in frame from base 1. Paper-wide results and their limitations: Observed TCR beta diversity correlated strongly with the percentage of naive T cells measured by flow cytometry. Donor CMV infection status was unknown, potentially confounding age-related changes in expanded clonotypes. Total diversity estimates from one million sequenced T cells were considered lower bounds and underestimates. Since profiling was done on bulk unsorted PBMCs, naive and antigen-experienced compartments could not be conclusively compared. Observed TCR beta diversity per million T cells fell roughly linearly with age, and a significant reduction was already apparent by age around 40. The long-lived group showed more naive CD4+ T cells, fewer expanded clones and increased TCR diversity than the aged group, suggesting age selection.

Library preparation was by 5' RACE. Sequenced using an Illumina HiSeq 2500. A second roughly 7 to 12 cycle PCR used a sample-barcoded 5' primer and a J-beta primer mix. A unique molecular identifier was introduced onto each TCR beta cDNA molecule by a template-switch 5' adaptor carrying 12 random nucleotides. Each sample yielded at least 3 million CDR3-containing paired-end reads. All of the RNA was converted into first-strand cDNA using the Mint cDNA synthesis kit, with a TRBC-specific oligonucleotide serving as the primer. Following uracil-DNA glycosylase treatment, a first 18-cycle PCR with universal primers M1SS and BC2_uni_R was performed on all cDNA. As for the original processing: For normalization, 1 million high-quality reads were randomly selected from each sample, with every read carrying a distinct molecular identifier. Reads with shared molecular identifiers were discarded instead of being binned into consensus sequences. MiTCR, run with a Q25 quality threshold and the strictest error-elimination algorithm, handled CDR3 identification, clonotype clustering and error correction. A nonparametric unseen species model with Euler transformation was used to estimate lower-bound total TCR beta diversity. TCRdb trimmed the raw reads at Q25, called clones with MiXCR and kept productive beta chains. Each entry is one CDR3 protein sequence, shown with its most common DNA and genes. Clone size and V and J calls follow TCRdb, not the original study. This sample gives hundreds of thousands of distinct CDR3 sequences in total; approximately 30% of them show up just once. More than 15% of the sample is held by the ten biggest clonotypes.

Systemically healthy Caucasian individuals from Russia, approximately 39 in total and aged about 6 to 100 years, were included as donors. Ten milliliters of peripheral blood were drawn from each donor into EDTA-treated Vacutainer tubes. Ficoll-Paque density-gradient centrifugation was used to isolate PBMCs, with at least 6.5 million per sample. Total RNA, at least 5.5 micrograms per sample, was extracted from PBMCs with Trizol reagent. Naive CD45RAhigh/CD27high T cell percentages were measured by flow cytometry on a PBMC aliquot from every donor. This sequence uses TRBV30 and TRBJ1-2, with no confident D gene call. Source material: blood. The sequence came from a woman older than 75 in good health. The CDR3 in this case is CAWSVSSYGYTF. The DNA sequence is as follows: TGTGCCTGGAGTGTCAGTAGCTATGGCTACACCTTC.